The 13 T cell receptor beta chains presented below share a single source sample, sequenced in a study of Ad26.COV2.S vaccination and SARS-CoV-2 variants. Method: immunoSEQ multiplex PCR; TCRdb's copy keeps in-frame clones and lacks some. The sample includes over 110,000 clones, 70% to 90% of them seen just once. The sequencing used peripheral blood, collected after recovery from COVID-19. These receptors were collected from a human donor who had recovered from COVID-19.

This clone was counted once. The V gene is TRBV11-2, the J gene TRBJ2-1; TRBD2 might be the D (5 bases). The CDR3 length is 17 residues. The germline CDR1 and CDR2 sequences are SGHAT and FQNNGV. V lost 1 base and J lost 0, with 13 bases in between. The CDR3 DNA is TGTGCCAGCAGCTTAGCCCGGAGCGGATTCTCCTACAATGAGCAGTTCTTC. Translated: CASSLARSGFSYNEQFF.

This chain uses TRBV6-6 with TRBJ2-1; 8 bases agree with TRBD1. This CDR3 is built from 14 residues. Losses at the gene ends were 2 bases for V and 8 bases for J; bases not matched to a gene: 5. Germline loops: CDR1 MNHNY, CDR2 SVGAGI (reference sequence). The CDR3: CASSYVAGGDEQFF. Here the CDR3 DNA reads TGTGCCAGCAGTTACGTAGCAGGGGGCGATGAGCAGTTCTTC.

The chain links TRBV5-4 to TRBJ2-1; 11 nucleotides agree with TRBD2. The CDR3 is made up of 15 amino acids. V lost 2 bases, J lost 2 bases, and 0 bases stayed unmatched. Germline V lookup: CDR1 SGHNT, CDR2 YYREEE (reference sequence). The CDR3 DNA reads as TGTGCCAGCAGCTTACTAGCGGGGGCCTACAATGAGCAGTTCTTC. Its protein product is CASSLLAGAYNEQFF. Combining the CDR3 with reference TRBV5-4 and TRBJ2-1 gives the whole variable domain ETGVTQSPTHLIKTRGQQVTLRCSSQSGHNTVSWYQQALGQGPQFIFQYYREEENGRGNFPPRFSGLQFPNYSSELNVNALELDDSALYLCASSLLAGAYNEQFFGPGTRLTVL.

This rearrangement joins TRBV7-2 to TRBJ1-2; D might be TRBD1 (5 bases). The germline CDR1 and CDR2 sequences are SGHTA and FQGNSA. The V end lost 1 base, the J end lost 5 bases, and 11 bases lay between the germline ends. This CDR3 comprises 14 residues. CDR3 nucleotide sequence: TGTGCCAGCAGCTTAGAGAGGGGAGAGTATGGCTACACCTTC. Its protein product is CASSLERGEYGYTF.

The chain joins TRBV4-1 to TRBJ2-1; tentative D call: TRBD2 (6 bases). V was trimmed by 7 bases and J by 2 bases, leaving 15 bases between them. Per the germline V gene, CDR1 is MGHRA and CDR2 is YSYEKL. CDR3 size: 15 residues. In DNA form, the CDR3 reads TGCGCCAGCACCAGGGAGGCCCATACCTACAATGAGCAGTTCTTC. It encodes CASTREAHTYNEQFF.

V usage is TRBV30 and J usage is TRBJ2-5; the D is unclear. Between the trimmed V and J ends, which lost 0 bases and 1 base, there was a span of 9 bases. The CDR3 spans 14 residues. The germline gives CDR1 GTSNPN, CDR2 SVGIG (reference sequence). For the CDR3, the DNA is TGTGCCTGGAGTGTTACAGTATTCCAAGAGACCCAGTACTTC. This sequence encodes CAWSVTVFQETQYF.

The genes are TRBV6-5 and TRBJ2-7; 10 positions agree with TRBD1. The V gene end was trimmed by 6 bases and the J gene end by 3 bases; junction bases not matched to a gene: 8. The CDR3 runs to 15 residues. Germline-derived CDR1 and CDR2 are MNHEY and SVGAGI. CDR3 coding DNA: TGTGCCAGCAGGTCCGGGACAGGGGCTTTCTACGAGCAGTACTTC. This codes for CASRSGTGAFYEQYF.

Comment on this clone: Distinct nucleotide sequences in the sample also encode this CDR3. The V and J genes are TRBV5-1 and TRBJ2-5; the D gene is possibly TRBD1 (6 bases). Germline V lookup: CDR1 SGHRS, CDR2 YFSETQ. CDR3 length equals 14 residues. V was shortened by 0 bases and J by 1 base, with 7 bases between the two germline ends. The CDR3 sequence is CASSLEGGQETQYF. Written as DNA, the CDR3 is TGCGCCAGCAGCTTGGAAGGGGGCCAAGAGACCCAGTACTTC.

V usage is TRBV12-3 or TRBV12-4 and J usage is TRBJ1-5; no reliable D call. This CDR3 spans 12 amino acids. Trimming took off 3 bases at V and 6 bases at J, with 6 bases between the two ends. The CDR3, as DNA: TGTGCCAGCAGTTTGTCTAGTCAGCCCCAGCATTTT. Translation: CASSLSSQPQHF.

This chain joins TRBV10-2 and TRBJ2-7; D remains unclear. Trimming took 3 bases from V and 3 from J, leaving 9 bases between them. In germline, CDR1 is WSHSY, CDR2 SAAADI. The CDR3 contains 13 residues. The CDR3 nucleotides are TGCGCCAGCAGTGATGGTCAGAACTACGAGCAGTACTTC. Translation gives CASSDGQNYEQYF.

The rearrangement joins TRBV28 to TRBJ2-1; unclear D gene. The V end lost 2 bases, the J end lost 5 bases, and 10 bases lay between the germline ends. This CDR3 has 14 amino acids. Germline V gives CDR1 MDHEN, CDR2 SYDVKM. The CDR3 DNA reads as TGTGCCAGCAGTTTAGTGCCTCCGGACAATGAGCAGTTCTTC. Translated: CASSLVPPDNEQFF.

This chain links TRBV6-2 or TRBV6-3 with TRBJ2-3, with 11 nucleotides matching TRBD1. The CDR3 consists of 14 residues. With V trimmed by 6 bases and J by 4 bases, 3 bases remained unmatched. The germline V gene has CDR1 MNHEY and CDR2 SVGEGT. The CDR3 sequence is CASSRTGGADTQYF. The CDR3 nucleotides are TGTGCCAGCAGCCGGACAGGGGGCGCAGATACGCAGTATTTT.

The chain employs TRBV9 and TRBJ2-3; D uncertain. The length of the CDR3 is 16 residues. V was pared by 0 bases and J by 1 base, with 12 bases between. Germline CDR1 SGDLS, CDR2 YYNGEE. The CDR3 coding sequence is TGTGCCAGCAGCGTAGGGAGTTTCCTAGGCACAGATACGCAGTATTTT. Its translation is CASSVGSFLGTDTQYF.